Included here is one TCR beta chain sequence, with context. This receptor's antigen is unknown. No much larger clone is present one base from it, and per-base qualities are unavailable. This entry is derived from a study of OX40 agonist ivuxolimab in advanced cancers. Background on the whole study: Ivuxolimab was a fully human IgG2 agonistic monoclonal antibody targeting the costimulatory receptor OX40 (CD134). Intravenous ivuxolimab was administered to patients every 2 weeks at six dose levels: 0.01, 0.1, 0.3, 1.5, 3 and 10 mg/kg. Peripheral TCRbeta sequencing aimed to test whether ivuxolimab altered TCR sequence diversity and caused clonal T-cell expansion. Partial responses occurred in three dose-escalation patients, of whom one had hepatocellular carcinoma and two had cutaneous melanoma. Prior anti-PD-1, anti-PD-L1 or anti-CTLA-4 therapy was permitted, and checkpoint inhibitors had been received by about two fifths of dose-escalation patients. The dose-escalation cohort was roughly 87% male with a mean age of approximately 59 years, ranging from roughly 20 to 80. The paper reports the monotherapy dose-escalation portion (N = 52 patients) of the phase I ivuxolimab trial. Of the approximately 50 patients in dose escalation, about 20 had hepatocellular carcinoma, approximately 15 had melanoma, 9 had renal cell carcinoma and 9 had head and neck cancer.

Patients with autoimmune disease history or receiving systemic immunosuppression were excluded from the trial. Peripheral blood for TCR sequencing was collected from all dose cohorts at baseline, on cycle 4 day 1, and on cycle 7 day 1. Samples were obtained from an open-label, multicenter, first-in-human phase I dose-escalation trial of ivuxolimab. Adults with locally advanced or metastatic melanoma, renal cell, hepatocellular, or head and neck squamous cell carcinoma were enrolled in the trial. Before TCR sequencing, CD4+ and CD8+ T cells were separately sorted from peripheral blood. Paper-wide results and their limitations: Partial responders in the 0.1-3.0 mg/kg groups had among the lowest normalized peripheral clonal expansion, especially among CD8+ T cells. At doses from 0.1 to 3.0 mg/kg, clonal expansion was seen in both CD4+ and CD8+ blood T cells between baseline and week 6. The antigen specificity of the clonally expanded peripheral T cells was not determined. After ivuxolimab, CD8+ T cells had more expanded clones than CD4+ T cells on average. Low levels of normalized T-cell clonal expansion were also seen in some patients who did not respond.

For sequencing of the TCRbeta CDR3 region, genomic DNA was extracted from the sorted cells. The immunoSEQ Assay was used to sequence the TCRbeta CDR3 regions. TCRdb stores this immuneACCESS table with in-frame sequences only. Part of the clones is absent; in the studies checked, under half of the shortfall reflects unresolved V genes, and no reason is known for the rest. A total of fewer than 85,000 clones appear in this sample, roughly 87% of them only once. The ten largest clones represent roughly 5.8% of the sample. CDR1 and CDR2 (MDHEN, SYDVKM) derive from the germline V gene. Reading from cysteine to phenylalanine, the CDR3 counts 13 amino acids. Only CDR3 DNA remains: 39 bases, in frame from the first base. V is cut by 7 bases and J by 1 base, and the space between the germline ends is 10 bases.

The sequence derives from an adult with an advanced solid tumor such as melanoma, head and neck, liver or kidney cancer. In this chain, TRBV28 is recombined with TRBJ2-5; no D segment can be confidently identified. The sample in question was CD4+ or CD8+ T cells sorted from blood, obtained in a trial of the OX40 agonist ivuxolimab. The CDR3 protein sequence reads: CASMFRIQETQYF. The DNA sequence reads TGTGCCAGCATGTTCAGGATCCAAGAGACCCAGTACTTC.